Following are 15 T cell receptor beta chains from one sample sequenced in a study of CD8+ T cells in alopecia areata. As the sequencing template, cDNA was produced by extracting RNA and reverse transcribing it. Produced via immunoSEQ multiplex PCR; TCRdb's table is partial and in-frame only. The sample lists 85,000 to 95,000 clones; around 70% were seen once. Treatment of the sample: oral pan-JAK inhibitor, 5-10 mg twice daily. The sequencing here drew on CD8+ T cells sorted from blood, taken at week 44, from a patient treated with tofacitinib. These receptors were taken from a human donor with alopecia areata.

The CDR3 sequence: CASSAHPRGEAFF. In DNA form, the CDR3 reads TGTGCCAGCAGCGCACATCCGCGGGGTGAAGCTTTCTTT. The V gene is TRBV5-6, the J gene TRBJ1-1; D gene uncertain. This CDR3 is built from 13 residues. V was shortened by 4 bases and J by 7 bases, with 14 bases between the two germline ends. CDR1 is SGHDT, CDR2 YYEEEE, per germline. Combining the CDR3 with reference TRBV5-6 and TRBJ1-1 gives the whole variable domain DAGVTQSPTHLIKTRGQQVTLRCSPKSGHDTVSWYQQALGQGPQFIFQYYEEEERQRGNFPDRFSGHQFPNYSSELNVNALLLGDSALYLCASSAHPRGEAFFGQGTRLTVV.

CDR3: CASSLEGQWGTDTQYF. The DNA for the CDR3 is TGTGCCAGCAGCTTAGAAGGACAGTGGGGCACAGATACGCAGTATTTT. The chain links TRBV7-6 to TRBJ2-3, with D tentatively TRBD1 (6 bases). V was clipped by 1 base and J by 1 base, with 12 bases between them. CDR3 size: 16 residues. Germline values: CDR1 SGHVS, CDR2 FNYEAQ.

This chain connects TRBV6-1 to TRBJ1-5, with 7 positions matching TRBD1. Germline V gene data show CDR1 as MNHNS and CDR2 as SASEGT. V dropped 2 bases and J dropped 3; count of bases not matched to a gene: 7. The CDR3 runs to 16 residues. CDR3 residues: CASSERWGQLNQPQHF. CDR3 nucleotides: TGTGCCAGCAGTGAACGGTGGGGACAGCTCAATCAGCCCCAGCATTTT.

This clone was seen a single time. The chain joins TRBV7-3 to TRBJ2-2; D ambiguous. Trimming pared 4 bases from V and 6 bases from J, leaving 6 bases between. CDR3 length: 12 amino acids. CDR1 and CDR2 from the germline V gene are SGHTA and FQGTGA. CDR3 nucleotides: TGTGCCAGCAGCTCGTTCCCCGGGGAGCTGTTTTTT. Its protein is CASSSFPGELFF.

This clone was detected once. The chain employs TRBV11-2 and TRBJ2-7; a weak D match, TRBD1 (5 bases). There are 13 residues in the CDR3. Deletions cut 3 bases from V and 1 base from J, with 7 bases between. CDR1 SGHAT and CDR2 FQNNGV come from the germline V gene. In DNA, the CDR3 is TGTGCCAGCAGCTTCCCAGGGTCCTACGAGCAGTACTTC. This encodes CASSFPGSYEQYF.

The chain combines TRBV4-3 with TRBJ1-1; no reliable D call. From germline, CDR1 is LGHNA and CDR2 YSLEER. The CDR3 spans 15 residues. Trimming removed 0 bases from V and 6 bases from J, with 14 bases in between. The CDR3 region is CASSQDGLEDAEAFF. The CDR3 nucleotides are TGCGCCAGCAGCCAAGATGGGCTAGAGGACGCTGAAGCTTTCTTT.

The V and J genes are TRBV6-5 and TRBJ2-1; 11 nucleotides align to TRBD2. CDR1 and CDR2 from the germline V gene are MNHEY and SVGAGI. The CDR3 runs to 15 residues. Trimming at V came to 5 bases and at J to 6 bases, leaving 6 bases not matched to a gene. The CDR3 spells CASSHIAGGPNEQFF. The CDR3 nucleotides are TGTGCCAGCAGTCATATAGCGGGGGGGCCCAATGAGCAGTTCTTC.

This chain connects TRBV19 to TRBJ2-3; no clear D gene. Germline lookup yields CDR1 LNHDA and CDR2 SQIVND (reference sequence). The V end was cut by 4 bases, the J end by 1 base, with 6 bases between. This CDR3 is built from 13 residues. The DNA for the CDR3 is TGTGCCAGTAGTACTGAGGGCACAGATACGCAGTATTTT. Protein: CASSTEGTDTQYF.

This clone was picked up a small number of times. This rearrangement joins TRBV2 to TRBJ2-2; 7 bases are a match to TRBD1. Germline trimming cut 7 bases from V and 0 bases from J; bases unmatched to any gene: 2. The V gene's germline CDR1 is SNHLY and CDR2 FYNNEI. The CDR3 is 14 residues long. CDR3 sequence reads: CASTGGPNTGELFF. CDR3 DNA: TGTGCCAGCACAGGGGGACCGAACACCGGGGAGCTGTTTTTT.

This chain connects TRBV4-3 to TRBJ2-7; no reliable D call. The CDR3 sequence is 17 residues long. Per germline, CDR1 LGHNA and CDR2 YSLEER. V lost 0 bases and J lost 0, with 15 bases in between. The CDR3: CASSQELGSESSYEQYF. The CDR3 bases are TGCGCCAGCAGCCAAGAACTGGGGTCCGAGAGCTCCTACGAGCAGTACTTC.

The V and J genes are TRBV5-1 and TRBJ1-1; TRBD1 might be the D (5 bases). This CDR3 is 16 amino acids long. V was pared by 0 bases and J by 3 bases, with 15 bases between. Germline V gene data show CDR1 as SGHRS and CDR2 as YFSETQ. The CDR3 spells CASSLALDGDDTEAFF. Here the CDR3 DNA reads TGCGCCAGCAGCTTGGCCTTAGATGGGGACGACACTGAAGCTTTCTTT.

The chain is built from TRBV6-6 and TRBJ1-2, with 8 positions matching TRBD1. Germline V gene data show CDR1 as MNHNY and CDR2 as SVGAGI (reference sequence). The CDR3 length is 15 residues. V lost 3 bases and J lost 2; bases outside the gene matches: 5. The CDR3 sequence is CASSYIQGGNYGYTF. The CDR3 DNA reads TGTGCCAGCAGTTATATACAGGGGGGGAACTATGGCTACACCTTC.

The rearrangement joins TRBV7-9 to TRBJ1-2, with 8 nucleotides matching TRBD1. Germline assignment: CDR1 SEHNR and CDR2 FQNEAQ (reference sequence). The ends lost 5 bases at V and 4 bases at J; junction bases unmatched: 3. This CDR3 contains 13 residues. CDR3 amino acids: CASSGGTGYGYTF. For the CDR3, the DNA is TGTGCCAGCAGCGGAGGGACAGGCTATGGCTACACCTTC.

This clone has a count of ten or more. J is TRBJ1-5 and V is TRBV4-3, with D possibly being TRBD1 (5 bases). The CDR3 consists of 18 residues. Trimming removed 0 bases at V and 1 base at J, with 16 bases between. The germline V gene has CDR1 LGHNA and CDR2 YSLEER. The CDR3 reads CASSQDLVGTGSNQPQHF. The CDR3 bases are TGCGCCAGCAGCCAAGATTTGGTCGGGACTGGGAGCAATCAGCCCCAGCATTTT.

The chain recombines TRBV20-1 with TRBJ1-2; no clear D. The CDR3 extends over 11 amino acids. Germline V gives CDR1 DFQATT, CDR2 SNEGSKA (reference sequence). V dropped 5 bases and J dropped 5 bases, with 9 bases sitting between them. As DNA, the CDR3 is TGCAGTGCTGGAAGTGCGTATGGCTACACCTTC. Translating it yields CSAGSAYGYTF.